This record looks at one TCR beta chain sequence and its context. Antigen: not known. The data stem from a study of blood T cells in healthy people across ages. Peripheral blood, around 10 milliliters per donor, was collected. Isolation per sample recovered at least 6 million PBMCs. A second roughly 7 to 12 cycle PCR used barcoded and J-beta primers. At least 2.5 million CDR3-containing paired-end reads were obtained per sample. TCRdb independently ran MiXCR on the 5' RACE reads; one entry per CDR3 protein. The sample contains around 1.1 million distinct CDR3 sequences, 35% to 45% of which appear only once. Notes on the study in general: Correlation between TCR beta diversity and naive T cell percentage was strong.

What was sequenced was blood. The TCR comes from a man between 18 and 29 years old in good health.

CDR3 nucleotides: TGCAGTGCTTTCCAGGGGAGTATGAACACTGAAGCTTTCTTT. This codes for CSAFQGSMNTEAFF. The chain recombines TRBV20-1 with TRBJ1-1; perhaps TRBD1 as D (6 bases). The germline V and J ends were trimmed by 5 bases and 0 bases, with 13 bases remaining between them. The germline V gene has CDR1 DFQATT and CDR2 SNEGSKA (reference sequence). CDR3 length: 14 amino acids.